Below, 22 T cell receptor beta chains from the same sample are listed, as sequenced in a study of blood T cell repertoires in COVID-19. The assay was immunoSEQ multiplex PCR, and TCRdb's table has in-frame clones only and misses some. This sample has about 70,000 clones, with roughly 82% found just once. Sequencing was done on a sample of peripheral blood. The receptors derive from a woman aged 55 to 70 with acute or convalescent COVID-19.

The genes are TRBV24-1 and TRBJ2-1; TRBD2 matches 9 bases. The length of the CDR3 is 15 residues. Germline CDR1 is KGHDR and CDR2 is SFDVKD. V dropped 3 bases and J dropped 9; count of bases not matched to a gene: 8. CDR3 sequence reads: CATSDPPSGTVEQFF. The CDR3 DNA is TGTGCCACCAGTGATCCGCCTAGCGGGACCGTTGAGCAGTTCTTC.

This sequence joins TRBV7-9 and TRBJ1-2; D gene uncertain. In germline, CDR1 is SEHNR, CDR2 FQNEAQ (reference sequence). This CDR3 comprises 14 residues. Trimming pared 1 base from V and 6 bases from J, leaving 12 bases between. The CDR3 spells CASSLDPSLDGYTF. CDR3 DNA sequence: TGTGCCAGCAGCTTAGACCCCTCCTTAGATGGCTACACCTTC.

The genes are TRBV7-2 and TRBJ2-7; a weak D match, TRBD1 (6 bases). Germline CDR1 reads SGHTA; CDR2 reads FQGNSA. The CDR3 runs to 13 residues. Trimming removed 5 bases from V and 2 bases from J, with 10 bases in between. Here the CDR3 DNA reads TGTGCCAGCAGCCGTTGGACAGCCTACGAGCAGTACTTC. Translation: CASSRWTAYEQYF.

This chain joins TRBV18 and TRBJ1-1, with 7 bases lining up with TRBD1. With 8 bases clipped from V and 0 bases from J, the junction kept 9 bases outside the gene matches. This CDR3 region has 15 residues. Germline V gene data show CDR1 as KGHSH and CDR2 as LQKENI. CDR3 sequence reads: CASGRGQMMNTEAFF. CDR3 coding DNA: TGTGCCAGCGGCAGGGGACAGATGATGAACACTGAAGCTTTCTTT.

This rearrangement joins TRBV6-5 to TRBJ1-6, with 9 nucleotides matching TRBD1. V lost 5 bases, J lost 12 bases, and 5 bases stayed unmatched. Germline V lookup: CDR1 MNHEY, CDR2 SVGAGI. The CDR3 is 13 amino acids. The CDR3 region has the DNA TGTGCCAGCAGTACCAACAGGGGGCGACCCCTCCACTTT. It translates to CASSTNRGRPLHF.

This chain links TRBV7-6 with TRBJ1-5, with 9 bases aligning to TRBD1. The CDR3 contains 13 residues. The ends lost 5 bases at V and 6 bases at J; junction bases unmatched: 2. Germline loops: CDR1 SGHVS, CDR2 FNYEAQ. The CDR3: CASSKTGGQPQHF. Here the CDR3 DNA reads TGTGCCAGCAGCAAGACAGGGGGTCAGCCCCAGCATTTT.

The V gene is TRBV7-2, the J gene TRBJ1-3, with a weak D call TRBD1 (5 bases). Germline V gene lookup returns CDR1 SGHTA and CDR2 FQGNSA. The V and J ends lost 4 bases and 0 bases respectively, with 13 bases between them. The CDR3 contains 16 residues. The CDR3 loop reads CASSSPGLHSGNTIYF. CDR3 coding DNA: TGTGCCAGCAGCTCTCCGGGACTCCACTCTGGAAACACCATATATTTT. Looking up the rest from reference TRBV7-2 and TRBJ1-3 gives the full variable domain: GAGVSQSPSNKVTEKGKDVELRCDPISGHTALYWYRQSLGQGLEFLIYFQGNSAPDKSGLPSDRFSAERTGGSVSTLTIQRTQQEDSAVYLCASSSPGLHSGNTIYFGEGSWLTVV.

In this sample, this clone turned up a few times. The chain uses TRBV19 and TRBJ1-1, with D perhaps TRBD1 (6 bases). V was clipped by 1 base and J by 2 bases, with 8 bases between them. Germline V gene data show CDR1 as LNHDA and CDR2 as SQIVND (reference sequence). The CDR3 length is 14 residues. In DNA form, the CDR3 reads TGTGCCAGTAGTATAGTGGGACAAAACACTGAAGCTTTCTTT. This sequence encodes CASSIVGQNTEAFF.

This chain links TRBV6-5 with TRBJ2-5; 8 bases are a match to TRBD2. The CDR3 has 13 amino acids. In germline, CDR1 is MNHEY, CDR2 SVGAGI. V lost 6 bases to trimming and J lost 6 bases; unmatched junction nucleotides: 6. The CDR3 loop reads CASSILAGQTQYF. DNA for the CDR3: TGTGCCAGCAGCATCCTAGCGGGCCAGACCCAGTACTTC.

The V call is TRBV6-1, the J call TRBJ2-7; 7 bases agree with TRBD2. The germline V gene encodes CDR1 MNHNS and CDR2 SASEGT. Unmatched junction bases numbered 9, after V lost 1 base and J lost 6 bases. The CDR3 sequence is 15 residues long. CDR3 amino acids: CASSEDERGRSEQYF. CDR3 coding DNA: TGTGCCAGCAGTGAAGATGAGCGGGGTAGGAGCGAGCAGTACTTC.

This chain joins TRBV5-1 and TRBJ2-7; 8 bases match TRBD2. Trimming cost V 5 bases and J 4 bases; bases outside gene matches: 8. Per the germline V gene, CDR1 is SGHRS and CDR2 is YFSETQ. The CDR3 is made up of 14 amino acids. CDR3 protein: CASRLNSGTYEQYF. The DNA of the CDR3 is TGCGCCAGCAGACTTAATAGCGGGACATACGAGCAGTACTTC.

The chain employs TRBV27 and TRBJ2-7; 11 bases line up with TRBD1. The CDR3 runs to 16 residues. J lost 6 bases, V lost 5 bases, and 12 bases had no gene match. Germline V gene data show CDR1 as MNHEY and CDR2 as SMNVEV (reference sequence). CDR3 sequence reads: CASSPRWTGGFTEQYF. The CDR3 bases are TGTGCCAGCAGTCCCAGATGGACAGGGGGCTTTACCGAGCAGTACTTC.

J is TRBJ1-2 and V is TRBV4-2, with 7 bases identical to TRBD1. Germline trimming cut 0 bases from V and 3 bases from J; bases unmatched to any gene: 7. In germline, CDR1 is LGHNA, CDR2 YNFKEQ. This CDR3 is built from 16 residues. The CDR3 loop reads CASSQEGGQAYYGYTF. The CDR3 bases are TGTGCCAGCAGCCAAGAGGGAGGACAGGCTTACTATGGCTACACCTTC.

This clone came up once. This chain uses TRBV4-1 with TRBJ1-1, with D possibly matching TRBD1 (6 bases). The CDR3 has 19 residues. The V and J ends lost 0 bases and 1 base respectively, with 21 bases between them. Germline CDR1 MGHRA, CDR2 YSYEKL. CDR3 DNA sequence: TGCGCCAGCAGCCAAGATCGGAAACGTTTGGACAGACGGAACACTGAAGCTTTCTTT. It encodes CASSQDRKRLDRRNTEAFF.

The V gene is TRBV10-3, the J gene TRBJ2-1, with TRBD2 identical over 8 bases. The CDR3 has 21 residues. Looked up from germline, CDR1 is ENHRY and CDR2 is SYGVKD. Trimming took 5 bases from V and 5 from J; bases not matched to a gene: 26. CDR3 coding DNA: TGTGCCATCAGTTGGGCGGAGCGGGAGCCAGATAGCGTGGCGATAAACAATGAGCAGTTCTTC. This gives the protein CAISWAEREPDSVAINNEQFF.

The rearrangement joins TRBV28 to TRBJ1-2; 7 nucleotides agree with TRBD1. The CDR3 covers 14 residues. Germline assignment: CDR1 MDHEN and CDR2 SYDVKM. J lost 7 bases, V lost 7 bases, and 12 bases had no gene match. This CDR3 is CASTLGAGGIGYTF. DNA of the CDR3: TGTGCCAGCACTTTGGGGGCAGGGGGGATTGGCTACACCTTC.

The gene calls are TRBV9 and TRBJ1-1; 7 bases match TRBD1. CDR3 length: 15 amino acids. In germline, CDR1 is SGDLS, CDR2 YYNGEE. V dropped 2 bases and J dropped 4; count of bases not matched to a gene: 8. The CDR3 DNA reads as TGTGCCAGCAGCGTCATGACAGGGACGGTCACTGAAGCTTTCTTT. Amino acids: CASSVMTGTVTEAFF.

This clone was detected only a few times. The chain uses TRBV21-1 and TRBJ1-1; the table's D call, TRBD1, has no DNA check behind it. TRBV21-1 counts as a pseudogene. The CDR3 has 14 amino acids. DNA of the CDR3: TGTGCCAGCAGCTCGGGACAGGGGGCGATTGAAGCTTTCTTT. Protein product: CASSSGQGAIEAFF.

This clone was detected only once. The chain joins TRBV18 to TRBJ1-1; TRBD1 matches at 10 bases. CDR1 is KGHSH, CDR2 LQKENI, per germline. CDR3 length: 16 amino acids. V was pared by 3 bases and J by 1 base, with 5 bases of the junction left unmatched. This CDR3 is CASSPKTGGWNTEAFF. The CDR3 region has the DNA TGTGCCAGCTCACCCAAGACAGGGGGCTGGAACACTGAAGCTTTCTTT.

The CDR3 DNA is TGTGCCAGCCGCCGAGGGGGTGATCAGCCCCAGCATTTT. This gives the protein CASRRGGDQPQHF. The chain employs TRBV6-5 and TRBJ1-5, with D maybe TRBD1 (6 bases). Germline V gene sequence: CDR1 MNHEY, CDR2 SVGAGI. V lost 8 bases to trimming and J lost 5 bases, with 13 bases between them. The CDR3 contains 13 residues.

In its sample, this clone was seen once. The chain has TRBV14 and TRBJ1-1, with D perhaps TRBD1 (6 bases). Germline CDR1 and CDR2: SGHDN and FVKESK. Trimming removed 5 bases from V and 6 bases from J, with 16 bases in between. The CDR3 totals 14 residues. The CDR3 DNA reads TGTGCCAGCAGCGCTTACAGGGCGGCATCTGAAGCTTTCTTT. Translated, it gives CASSAYRAASEAFF. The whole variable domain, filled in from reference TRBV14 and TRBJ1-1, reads EAGVTQFPSHSVIEKGQTVTLRCDPISGHDNLYWYRRVMGKEIKFLLHFVKESKQDESGMPNNRFLAERTGGTYSTLKVQPAELEDSGVYFCASSAYRAASEAFFGQGTRLTVV.

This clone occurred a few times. The CDR3 here is CASSRYTDTQYF. DNA of the CDR3: TGTGCCAGCAGCAGGTACACAGATACGCAGTATTTT. The chain is built from TRBV25-1 and TRBJ2-3, with D uncertain. Trimming took 6 bases from V and 2 from J, leaving 6 bases between them. Per the germline V gene, CDR1 is MGHDK and CDR2 is SYGVNS. This CDR3 contains 12 residues. The entire variable domain, with the rest obtained from reference TRBV25-1 and TRBJ2-3, is as follows: EADIYQTPRYLVIGTGKKITLECSQTMGHDKMYWYQQDPGMELHLIHYSYGVNSTEKGDLSSESTVSRIRTEHFPLTLESARPSHTSQYLCASSRYTDTQYFGPGTRLTVL.